This is a list of T cell receptor beta chains from one sample in a study of blood T cell repertoires in COVID-19. The table came from immunoSEQ multiplex PCR; TCRdb's copy has only in-frame clones and leaves some out. In the table there are about 190,000 clones, over 80% of which are singletons. Input material: peripheral blood. These receptors originate from a young woman with acute or convalescent COVID-19. The CDR3 runs from the conserved cysteine through the conserved F or W. Each record gives: J gene, D gene, clone size, V gene, CDR3 DNA, CDR3 protein. D genes are given only for firm matches. Not every row has a clone size; where given, it reads once, few, many or a size class.

>TRBJ2-7|TRBD1|once|TRBV2
TGTGCCTTCCGCTCGGACAGGGGTGTTAATTATAACCAGCAGTACTTC
CAFRSDRGVNYNQQYF
>TRBJ1-2|TRBD1|.|TRBV28
TGTGCCAGCAGTTTAGGACAGGGGCTCTATGGCTACACCTTC
CASSLGQGLYGYTF
>TRBJ1-2|.|.|TRBV6-2/TRBV6-3
TGTGCCAGCAGTAGGGGACTCTATGGCTACACCTTC
CASSRGLYGYTF
>TRBJ1-6|.|.|TRBV7-9
TGTGCCAGCAGCCCCGCCGGAGGGAGGTCACCCCTCCACTTT
CASSPAGGRSPLHF
>TRBJ2-4|TRBD2|.|TRBV19
TGTGCCAGTACCGGAGCGGGGATCTCCCAAAACATTCAGTACTTC
CASTGAGISQNIQYF
>TRBJ1-5|.|.|TRBV6-2/TRBV6-3
TGTGCCAGCAGTTACGAGGGAGTGGGGAATCAGCCCCAGCATTTT
CASSYEGVGNQPQHF
>TRBJ1-5|.|.|TRBV6-5
TGTGCCAGCAGTGACTCACAGAGTTGGCATCAGCCCCAGCATTTT
CASSDSQSWHQPQHF
>TRBJ2-3|TRBD2|.|TRBV27
TGTGCCAGCACAGATGGGACTAGCGGGGTAGGGACAGATACGCAGTATTTT
CASTDGTSGVGTDTQYF
>TRBJ1-1|TRBD1|.|TRBV5-1
TGCGCCAGCAGCTTGGGACAGGGAGAGGCTTTCTTT
CASSLGQGEAFF
>TRBJ1-5|.|.|TRBV4-1
TGCGCCAGCAGCCAAGGGGGGGGCGGTCAGCCCCAGCATTTT
CASSQGGGGQPQHF
>TRBJ1-2|.|.|TRBV7-2
TGTGCCAGCAGCTTCCTCTCGGGCAGGGGCATCTATGGCTACACCTTC
CASSFLSGRGIYGYTF
>TRBJ2-2|.|.|TRBV6-4
TGTGCCAGCAGTGACGAGTACACCGGGGAGCTGTTTTTT
CASSDEYTGELFF
>TRBJ1-1|TRBD1|.|TRBV5-1
TGCGCCAGCAGCTATACCGGGACAGGGTGGGGTGTGAACACTGAAGCTTTCTTT
CASSYTGTGWGVNTEAFF
>TRBJ1-2|.|.|TRBV3-1/TRBV3-2
TGTGCCAGCAGCCATTCGGACAGTAACTATGGCTACACCTTC
CASSHSDSNYGYTF